This TCR beta chain was recovered during a study of CD8+CD57+ T cells in acquired aplastic anemia. Study-level points and caveats: Controls and patients did not differ significantly in CD8+ Simpson's diversity.

A remark on this clonotype: Its specificity is unknown.

The CDR3 consists of 15 residues. Germline trimming cut 5 bases from V and 5 bases from J; bases unmatched to any gene: 8. Germline V gives CDR1 LNHNV, CDR2 YYDKDF (reference sequence). TCR beta VDJ and CDR3 profiling used genomic DNA as template. TCRdb used MiXCR to reprocess the reads, holding one entry per CDR3 protein. Of more than 200,000 distinct CDR3 sequences listed, about half were seen once; the top ten hold 20%. In patients chosen for sequencing, flow cytometry had shown CD8+CD57+ cell expansion. The chain uses TRBV15 and TRBJ1-4; 7 positions match TRBD1. The TCR comes from a human donor with aplastic anemia. Sequences were obtained from sorted CD4+, CD8+, or CD8+CD57+ T cells (not recorded which) from PBMCs. The CDR3 here is CATSLDRAPNEKLFF. CDR3 in DNA: TGTGCCACCAGCCTTGACAGGGCCCCCAATGAAAAACTGTTTTTT.